The entry below describes one T cell receptor beta chain. Germline loops: CDR1 MNHNS, CDR2 SASEGT. The CDR3 sequence is 14 residues long. The V segment lost 6 bases and the J segment 3 bases; nucleotides outside the gene matches: 5. Clones were sequenced by immunoSEQ multiplex PCR, and TCRdb holds only the in-frame ones, with some missing. The repertoire holds 40,000 to 60,000 clones, almost 90% seen once, with 1.4% to 1.5% in the top ten. The entry originates in a study of T cell changes during pregnancy in multiple sclerosis. This rearrangement joins TRBV6-1 to TRBJ2-3; 8 bases are shared with TRBD2. The sequence came from a female donor in good health, enrolled as a control in a pregnancy study. The starting material was peripheral blood, obtained in the first trimester of pregnancy. In DNA, the CDR3 is TGTGCCAGCAGGGGGACTAGTGGAACAGATACGCAGTATTTT. It codes for CASRGTSGTDTQYF.